This TCR beta chain emerged from a study of T cell repertoires in cytomegalovirus infection. Study-wide context: TCR beta signatures that were public indicated CMV infection and matching HLA type. Study-level results: Carriage of CMV together with the relevant HLA was identifiable through cumulative public TCR beta family frequency. Dominating the ex vivo response were HLA-C-restricted CMV-specific TCR beta clonotypes.

This CDR3 comprises 15 residues. Germline CDR1 reads SGHTA; CDR2 reads FQGNSA. With 3 bases removed from V and 7 bases from J, the gap between germline ends came to 16 bases. There are many counts of this clonotype. What it binds is unknown. One entry per CDR3 protein, called by TCRdb with MiXCR from the reads. The table lists 150,000 to 200,000 distinct CDR3 sequences, about 15% of them singletons. Sequencing was carried out using PBMCs. The clonotype originates from a human donor in good health (CMV status not recorded). Some clones in this sample may be carry-over from other donors' samples. This chain joins TRBV7-2 and TRBJ1-5; D is perhaps TRBD1 (6 bases). The CDR3 protein is CASSLGAGGGQPQHF. The CDR3 region has the DNA TGTGCCAGCAGCTTGGGGGCGGGGGGCGGACAGCCCCAGCATTTT.